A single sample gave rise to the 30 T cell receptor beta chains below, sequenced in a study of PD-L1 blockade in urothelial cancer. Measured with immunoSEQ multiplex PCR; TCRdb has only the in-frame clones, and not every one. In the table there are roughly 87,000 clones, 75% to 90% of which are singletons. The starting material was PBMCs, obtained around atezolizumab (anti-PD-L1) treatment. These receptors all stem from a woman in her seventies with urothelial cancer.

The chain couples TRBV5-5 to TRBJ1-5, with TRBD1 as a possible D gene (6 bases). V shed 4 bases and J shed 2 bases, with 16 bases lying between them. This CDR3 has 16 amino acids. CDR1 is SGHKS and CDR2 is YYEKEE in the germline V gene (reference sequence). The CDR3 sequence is CASSHRQDPGNQPQHF. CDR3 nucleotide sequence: TGTGCCAGCAGCCATCGACAGGACCCCGGCAATCAGCCCCAGCATTTT.

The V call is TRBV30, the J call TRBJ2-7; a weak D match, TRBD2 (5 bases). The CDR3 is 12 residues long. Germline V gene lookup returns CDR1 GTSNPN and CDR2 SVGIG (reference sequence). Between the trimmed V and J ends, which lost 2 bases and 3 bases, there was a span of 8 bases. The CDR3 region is CAWSTLGYEQYF. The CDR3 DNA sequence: TGTGCCTGGAGTACACTAGGCTACGAGCAGTACTTC.

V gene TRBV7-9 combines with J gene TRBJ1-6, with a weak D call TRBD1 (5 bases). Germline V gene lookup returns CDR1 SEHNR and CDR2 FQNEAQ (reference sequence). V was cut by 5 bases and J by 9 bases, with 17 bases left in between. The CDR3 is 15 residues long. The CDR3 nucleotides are TGTGCCAGCAGCCCAGAGGCTCTGGGGGGTTCACCCCTCCACTTT. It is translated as CASSPEALGGSPLHF. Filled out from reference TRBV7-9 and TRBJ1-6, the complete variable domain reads DTGVSQNPRHKITKRGQNVTFRCDPISEHNRLYWYRQTLGQGPEFLTYFQNEAQLEKSRLLSDRFSAERPKGSFSTLEIQRTEQGDSAMYLCASSPEALGGSPLHFGNGTRLTVT.

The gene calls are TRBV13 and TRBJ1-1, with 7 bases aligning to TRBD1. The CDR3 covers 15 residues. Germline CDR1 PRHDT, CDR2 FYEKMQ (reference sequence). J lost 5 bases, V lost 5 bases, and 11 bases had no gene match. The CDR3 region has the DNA TGTGCCAGCAGCAGTCGACAGGGCGTGTGGACTGAAGCTTTCTTT. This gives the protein CASSSRQGVWTEAFF.

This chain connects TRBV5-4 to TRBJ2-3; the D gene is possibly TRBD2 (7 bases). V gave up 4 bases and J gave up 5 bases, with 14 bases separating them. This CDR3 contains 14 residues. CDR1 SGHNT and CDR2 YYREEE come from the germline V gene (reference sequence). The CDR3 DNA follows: TGTGCCAGCAGCCAGGGAAGGGGGGGAGATACGCAGTATTTT. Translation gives CASSQGRGGDTQYF. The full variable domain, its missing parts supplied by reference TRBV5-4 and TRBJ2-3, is ETGVTQSPTHLIKTRGQQVTLRCSSQSGHNTVSWYQQALGQGPQFIFQYYREEENGRGNFPPRFSGLQFPNYSSELNVNALELDDSALYLCASSQGRGGDTQYFGPGTRLTVL.

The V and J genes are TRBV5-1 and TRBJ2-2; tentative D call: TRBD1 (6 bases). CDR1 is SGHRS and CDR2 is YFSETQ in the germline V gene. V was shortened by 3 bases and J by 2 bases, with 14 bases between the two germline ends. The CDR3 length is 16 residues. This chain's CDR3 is CASSWTGTSNTGELFF. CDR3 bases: TGCGCCAGCAGCTGGACCGGGACAAGCAACACCGGGGAGCTGTTTTTT.

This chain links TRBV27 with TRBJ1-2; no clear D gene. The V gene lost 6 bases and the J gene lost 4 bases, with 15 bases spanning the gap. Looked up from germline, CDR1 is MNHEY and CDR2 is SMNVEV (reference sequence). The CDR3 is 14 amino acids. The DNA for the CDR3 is TGTGCCAGCAGGCCTGCAGGATTCCCCTATGGCTACACCTTC. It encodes CASRPAGFPYGYTF.

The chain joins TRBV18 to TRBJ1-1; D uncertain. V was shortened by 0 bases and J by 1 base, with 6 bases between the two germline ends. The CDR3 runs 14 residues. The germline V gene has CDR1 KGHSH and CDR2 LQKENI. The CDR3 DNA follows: TGTGCCAGCTCACCACCCCAGAAGAACACTGAAGCTTTCTTT. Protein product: CASSPPQKNTEAFF. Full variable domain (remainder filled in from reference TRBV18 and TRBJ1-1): NAGVMQNPRHLVRRRGQEARLRCSPMKGHSHVYWYRQLPEEGLKFMVYLQKENIIDESGMPKERFSAEFPKEGPSILRIQQVVRGDSAAYFCASSPPQKNTEAFFGQGTRLTVV.

The CDR3 nucleotides are TGTGCCAGCAATGGGGCCTCTGAAGCTTTCTTT. It specifies CASNGASEAFF. This rearrangement joins TRBV2 to TRBJ1-1; a possible D gene is TRBD1 (5 bases). In germline, CDR1 is SNHLY, CDR2 FYNNEI. The CDR3 sequence is 11 residues long. V was clipped by 7 bases and J by 6 bases, with 9 bases between them.

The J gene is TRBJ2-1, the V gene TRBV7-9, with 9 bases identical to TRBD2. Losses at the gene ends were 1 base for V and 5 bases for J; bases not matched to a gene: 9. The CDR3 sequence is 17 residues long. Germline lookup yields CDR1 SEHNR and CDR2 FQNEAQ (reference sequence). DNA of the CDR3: TGTGCCAGCAGCTTAGTTGGCGGCGGGAGGGCCGACAATGAGCAGTTCTTC. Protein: CASSLVGGGRADNEQFF.

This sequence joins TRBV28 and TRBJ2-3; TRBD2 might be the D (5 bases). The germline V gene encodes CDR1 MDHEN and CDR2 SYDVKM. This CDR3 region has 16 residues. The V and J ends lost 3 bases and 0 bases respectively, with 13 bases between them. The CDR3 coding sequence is TGTGCCAGCAGTTTCTTTTTACGGGGTAGCACAGATACGCAGTATTTT. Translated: CASSFFLRGSTDTQYF. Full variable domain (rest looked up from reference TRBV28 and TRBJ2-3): DVKVTQSSRYLVKRTGEKVFLECVQDMDHENMFWYRQDPGLGLRLIYFSYDVKMKEKGDIPEGYSVSREKKERFSLILESASTNQTSMYLCASSFFLRGSTDTQYFGPGTRLTVL.

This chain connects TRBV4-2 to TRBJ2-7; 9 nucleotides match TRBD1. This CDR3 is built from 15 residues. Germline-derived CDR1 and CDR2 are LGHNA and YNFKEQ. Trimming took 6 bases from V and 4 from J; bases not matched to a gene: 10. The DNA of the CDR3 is TGTGCCAGCAGTTCTTCCGGGACAGGGTTGTACGAGCAGTACTTC. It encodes CASSSSGTGLYEQYF.

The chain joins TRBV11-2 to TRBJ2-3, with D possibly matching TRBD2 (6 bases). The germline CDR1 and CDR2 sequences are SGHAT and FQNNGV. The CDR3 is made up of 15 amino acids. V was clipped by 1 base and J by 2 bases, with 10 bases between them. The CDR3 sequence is CASSLVAGFTDTQYF. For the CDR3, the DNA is TGTGCCAGCAGCTTAGTTGCGGGGTTCACAGATACGCAGTATTTT.

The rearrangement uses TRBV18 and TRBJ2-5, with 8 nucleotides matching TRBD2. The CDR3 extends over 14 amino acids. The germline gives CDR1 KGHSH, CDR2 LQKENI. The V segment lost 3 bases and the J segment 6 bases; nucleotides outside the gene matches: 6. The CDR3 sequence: CASSPGTSTKTQYF. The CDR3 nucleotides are TGTGCCAGCTCACCGGGGACTAGTACGAAGACCCAGTACTTC.

For the CDR3, the DNA is TGTGCCGGCTCCGGGACAGGGTTGCAGCCCCAGCATTTT. It is translated as CAGSGTGLQPQHF. The chain carries TRBV6-1 and TRBJ1-5; 9 bases are shared with TRBD1. The CDR3 runs 13 residues. V gave up 11 bases and J gave up 7 bases; unmatched junction bases: 9. CDR1 and CDR2 from the germline V gene are MNHNS and SASEGT.

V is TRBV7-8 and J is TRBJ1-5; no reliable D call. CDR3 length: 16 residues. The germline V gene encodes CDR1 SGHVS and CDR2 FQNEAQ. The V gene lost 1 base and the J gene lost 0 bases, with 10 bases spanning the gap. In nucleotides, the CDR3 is TGTGCCAGCAGCTTAGTCCAGGCGAATAGCAATCAGCCCCAGCATTTT. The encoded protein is CASSLVQANSNQPQHF. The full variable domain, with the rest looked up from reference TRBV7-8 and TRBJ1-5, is GAGVSQSPRYKVAKRGQDVALRCDPISGHVSLFWYQQALGQGPEFLTYFQNEAQLDKSGLPSDRFFAERPEGSVSTLKIQRTQQEDSAVYLCASSLVQANSNQPQHFGDGTRLSIL.

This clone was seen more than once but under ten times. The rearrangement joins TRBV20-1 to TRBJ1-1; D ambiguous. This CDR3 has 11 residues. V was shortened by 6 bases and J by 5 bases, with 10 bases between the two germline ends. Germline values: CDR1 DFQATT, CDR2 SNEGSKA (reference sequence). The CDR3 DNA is TGCAGTGCGCCTCGGGGTACTGAAGCTTTCTTT. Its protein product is CSAPRGTEAFF.

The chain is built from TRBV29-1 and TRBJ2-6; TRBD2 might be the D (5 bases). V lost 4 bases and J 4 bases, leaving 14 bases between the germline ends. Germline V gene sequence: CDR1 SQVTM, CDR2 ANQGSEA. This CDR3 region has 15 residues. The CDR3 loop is CSVAGEGFGANVLTF. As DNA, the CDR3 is TGCAGCGTTGCCGGGGAAGGGTTCGGGGCCAACGTCCTGACTTTC.

CDR3: CASSPIRTGSYGYTF. The CDR3 DNA sequence: TGTGCCAGCAGCCCCATTCGAACAGGCAGCTATGGCTACACCTTC. The chain combines TRBV14 with TRBJ1-2, with a tentative D call TRBD1 (5 bases). Germline V lookup: CDR1 SGHDN, CDR2 FVKESK. V shed 4 bases and J shed 4 bases, with 16 bases lying between them. The CDR3 length is 15 residues.

CDR3 residues: CASSFSGQETQYF. CDR3 nucleotide sequence: TGTGCCAGCAGCTTTAGCGGGCAAGAGACCCAGTACTTC. The chain recombines TRBV11-3 with TRBJ2-5; 7 nucleotides line up with TRBD2. This CDR3 has 13 residues. V trimming: 3 bases; J trimming: 2 bases; junction bases outside the gene matches: 0. Germline V gene sequence: CDR1 SGHNT, CDR2 YENEEA.

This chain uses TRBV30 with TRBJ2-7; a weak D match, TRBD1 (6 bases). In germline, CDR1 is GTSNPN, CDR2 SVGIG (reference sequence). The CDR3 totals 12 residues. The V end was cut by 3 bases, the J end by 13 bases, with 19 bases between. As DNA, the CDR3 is TGTGCCTGGAGGACGGACAGTGCCCCCAAATACTTC. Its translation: CAWRTDSAPKYF.

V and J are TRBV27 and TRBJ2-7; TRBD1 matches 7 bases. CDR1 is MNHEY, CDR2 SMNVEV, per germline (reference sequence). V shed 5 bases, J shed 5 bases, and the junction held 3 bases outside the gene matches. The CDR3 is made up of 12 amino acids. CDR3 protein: CASSTGEDEQYF. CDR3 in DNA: TGTGCCAGCAGTACAGGGGAAGACGAGCAGTACTTC.

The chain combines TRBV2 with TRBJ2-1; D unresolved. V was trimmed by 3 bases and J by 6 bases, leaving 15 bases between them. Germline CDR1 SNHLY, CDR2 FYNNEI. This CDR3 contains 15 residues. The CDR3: CASSELAFASNEQFF. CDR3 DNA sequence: TGTGCCAGCAGTGAGTTGGCTTTCGCCAGCAATGAGCAGTTCTTC.

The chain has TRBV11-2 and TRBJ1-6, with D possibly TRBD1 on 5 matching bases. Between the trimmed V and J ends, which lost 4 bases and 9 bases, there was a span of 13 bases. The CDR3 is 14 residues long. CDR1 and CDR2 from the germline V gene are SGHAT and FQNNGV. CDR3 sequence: CASSSKGWGSPLHF. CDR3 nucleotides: TGTGCCAGCAGCTCCAAGGGGTGGGGTTCACCCCTCCACTTT.

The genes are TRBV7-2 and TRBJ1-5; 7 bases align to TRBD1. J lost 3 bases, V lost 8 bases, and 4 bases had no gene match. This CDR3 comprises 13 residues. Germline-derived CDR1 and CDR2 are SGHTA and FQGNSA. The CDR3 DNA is TGTGCCAGCGCACAGGGGTCCAATCAGCCCCAGCATTTT. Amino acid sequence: CASAQGSNQPQHF.

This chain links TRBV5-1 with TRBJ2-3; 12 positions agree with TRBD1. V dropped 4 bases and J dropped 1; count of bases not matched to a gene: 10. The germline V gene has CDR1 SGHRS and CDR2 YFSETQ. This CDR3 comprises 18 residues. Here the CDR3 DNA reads TGCGCCAGCAGCCTGGGACAGGGGGCATTCTTGGGCACAGATACGCAGTATTTT. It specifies CASSLGQGAFLGTDTQYF.

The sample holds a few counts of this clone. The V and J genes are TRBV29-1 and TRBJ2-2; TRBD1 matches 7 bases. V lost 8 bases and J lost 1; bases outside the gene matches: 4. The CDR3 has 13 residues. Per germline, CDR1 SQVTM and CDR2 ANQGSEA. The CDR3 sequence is CSLRTGNTGELFF. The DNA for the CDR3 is TGCAGCCTTCGGACAGGGAACACCGGGGAGCTGTTTTTT.

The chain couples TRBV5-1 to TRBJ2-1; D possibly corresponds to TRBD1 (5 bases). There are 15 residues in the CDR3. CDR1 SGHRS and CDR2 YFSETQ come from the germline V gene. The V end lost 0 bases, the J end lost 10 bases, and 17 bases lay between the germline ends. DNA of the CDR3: TGCGCCAGCAGCTTGGGCCCTTCAGGGTACGGCGAGCAGTTCTTC. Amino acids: CASSLGPSGYGEQFF.

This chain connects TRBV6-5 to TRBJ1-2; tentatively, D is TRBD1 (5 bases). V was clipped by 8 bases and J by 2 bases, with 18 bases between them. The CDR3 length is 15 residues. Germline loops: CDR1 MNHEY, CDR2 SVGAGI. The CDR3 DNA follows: TGTGCCAGCCGCCCTTGGGGGGTTCCCAACTATGGCTACACCTTC. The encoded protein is CASRPWGVPNYGYTF.

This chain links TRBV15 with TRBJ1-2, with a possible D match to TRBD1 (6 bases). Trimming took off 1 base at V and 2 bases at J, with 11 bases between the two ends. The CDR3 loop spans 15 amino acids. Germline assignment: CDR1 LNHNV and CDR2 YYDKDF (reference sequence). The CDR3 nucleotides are TGTGCCACCAGCAGAGTGAGAACAGGGAACTATGGCTACACCTTC. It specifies CATSRVRTGNYGYTF.